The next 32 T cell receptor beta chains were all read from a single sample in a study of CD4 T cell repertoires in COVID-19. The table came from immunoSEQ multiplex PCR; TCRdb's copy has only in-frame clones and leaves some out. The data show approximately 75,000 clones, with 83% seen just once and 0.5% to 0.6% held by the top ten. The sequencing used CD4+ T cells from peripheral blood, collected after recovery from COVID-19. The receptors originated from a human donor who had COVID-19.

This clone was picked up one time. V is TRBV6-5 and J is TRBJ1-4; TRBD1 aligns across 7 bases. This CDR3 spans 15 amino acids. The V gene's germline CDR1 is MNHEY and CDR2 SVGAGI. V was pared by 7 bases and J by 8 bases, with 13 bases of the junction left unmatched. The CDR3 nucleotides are TGTGCCAGCAAAGGGGACAGCGGATTTAGGGAAAAACTGTTTTTT. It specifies CASKGDSGFREKLFF.

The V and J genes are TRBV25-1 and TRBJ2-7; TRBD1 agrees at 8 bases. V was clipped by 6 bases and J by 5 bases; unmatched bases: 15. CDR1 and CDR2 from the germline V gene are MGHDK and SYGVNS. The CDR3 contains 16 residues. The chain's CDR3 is CASSRVGQGASNEQYF. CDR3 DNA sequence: TGTGCCAGCAGCAGAGTTGGACAGGGAGCATCTAACGAGCAGTACTTC.

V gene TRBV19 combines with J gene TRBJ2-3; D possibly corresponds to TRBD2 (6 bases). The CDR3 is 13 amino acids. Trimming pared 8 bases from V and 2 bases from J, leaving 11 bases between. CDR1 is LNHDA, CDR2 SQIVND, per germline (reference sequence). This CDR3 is CASRRDITDTQYF. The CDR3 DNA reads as TGTGCCAGTCGGAGGGATATCACAGATACGCAGTATTTT.

The CDR3, as DNA: TGTGCCAGCAGCCTCAGGGAATACGAGCAGTACTTC. Residues: CASSLREYEQYF. This chain joins TRBV12-3 or TRBV12-4 and TRBJ2-7; possibly TRBD1 for D (5 bases). Deletions cut 6 bases from V and 4 bases from J, with 10 bases between. The CDR3 spans 12 residues.

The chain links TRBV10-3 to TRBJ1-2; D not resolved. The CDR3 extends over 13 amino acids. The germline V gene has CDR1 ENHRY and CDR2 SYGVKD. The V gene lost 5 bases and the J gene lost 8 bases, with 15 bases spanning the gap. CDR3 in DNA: TGTGCCATCAGTCGAATAATGCCGGAAGGCTACACCTTC. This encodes CAISRIMPEGYTF.

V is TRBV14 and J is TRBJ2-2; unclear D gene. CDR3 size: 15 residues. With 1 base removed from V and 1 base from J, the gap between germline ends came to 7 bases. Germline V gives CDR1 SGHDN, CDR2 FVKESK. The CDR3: CASSQVLGNTGELFF. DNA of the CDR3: TGTGCCAGCAGCCAAGTTTTAGGGAACACCGGGGAGCTGTTTTTT.

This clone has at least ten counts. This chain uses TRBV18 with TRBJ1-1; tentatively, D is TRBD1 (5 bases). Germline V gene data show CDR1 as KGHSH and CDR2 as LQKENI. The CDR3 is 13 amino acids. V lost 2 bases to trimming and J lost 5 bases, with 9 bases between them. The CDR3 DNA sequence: TGTGCCAGCTCACCAAGGGGTGAGACTGAAGCTTTCTTT. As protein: CASSPRGETEAFF. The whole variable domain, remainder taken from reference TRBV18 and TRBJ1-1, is NAGVMQNPRHLVRRRGQEARLRCSPMKGHSHVYWYRQLPEEGLKFMVYLQKENIIDESGMPKERFSAEFPKEGPSILRIQQVVRGDSAAYFCASSPRGETEAFFGQGTRLTVV.

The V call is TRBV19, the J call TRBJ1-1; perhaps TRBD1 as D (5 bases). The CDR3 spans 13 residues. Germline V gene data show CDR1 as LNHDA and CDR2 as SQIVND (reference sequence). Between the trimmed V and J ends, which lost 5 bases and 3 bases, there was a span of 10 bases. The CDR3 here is CASSSARDTEAFF. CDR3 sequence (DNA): TGTGCCAGTAGTTCGGCCAGGGACACTGAAGCTTTCTTT.

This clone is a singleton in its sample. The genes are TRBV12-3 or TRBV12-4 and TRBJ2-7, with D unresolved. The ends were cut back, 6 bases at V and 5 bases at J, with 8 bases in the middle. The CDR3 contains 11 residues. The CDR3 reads CASRRSHEQYF. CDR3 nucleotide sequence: TGTGCCAGCAGGCGATCCCACGAGCAGTACTTC.

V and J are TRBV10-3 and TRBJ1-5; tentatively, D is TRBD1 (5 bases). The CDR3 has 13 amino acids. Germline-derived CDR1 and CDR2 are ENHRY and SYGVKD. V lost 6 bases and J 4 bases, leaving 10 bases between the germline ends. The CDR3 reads CAISRQQNQPQHF. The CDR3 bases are TGTGCCATCAGCCGACAGCAAAATCAGCCCCAGCATTTT.

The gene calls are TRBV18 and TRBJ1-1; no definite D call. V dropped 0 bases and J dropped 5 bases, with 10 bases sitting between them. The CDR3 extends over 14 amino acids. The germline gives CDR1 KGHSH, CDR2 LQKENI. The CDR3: CASSPPSLGTEAFF. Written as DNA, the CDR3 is TGTGCCAGCTCACCACCGAGTCTAGGAACTGAAGCTTTCTTT.

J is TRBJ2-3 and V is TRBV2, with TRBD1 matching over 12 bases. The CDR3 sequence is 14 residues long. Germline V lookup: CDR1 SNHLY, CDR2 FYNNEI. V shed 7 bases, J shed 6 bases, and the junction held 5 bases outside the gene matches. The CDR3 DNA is TGTGCCAGCATCCGGGACAGGGGGCGGGATACGCAGTATTTT. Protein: CASIRDRGRDTQYF.

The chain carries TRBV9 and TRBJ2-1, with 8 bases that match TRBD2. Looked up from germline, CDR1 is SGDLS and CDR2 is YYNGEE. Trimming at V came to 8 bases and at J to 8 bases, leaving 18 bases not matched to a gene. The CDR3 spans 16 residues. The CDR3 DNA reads TGTGCCAGTGCCCCTCAAACGGGGGGGTTAGGGTATGAGCAGTTCTTC. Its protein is CASAPQTGGLGYEQFF.

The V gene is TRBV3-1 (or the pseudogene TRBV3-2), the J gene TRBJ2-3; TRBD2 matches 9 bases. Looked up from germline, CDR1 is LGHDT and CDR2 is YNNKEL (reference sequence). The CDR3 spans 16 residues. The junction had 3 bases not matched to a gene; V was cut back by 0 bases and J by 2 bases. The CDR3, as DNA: TGTGCCAGCAGCCAAGACTCTAGCGGGGTCACAGATACGCAGTATTTT. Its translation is CASSQDSSGVTDTQYF.

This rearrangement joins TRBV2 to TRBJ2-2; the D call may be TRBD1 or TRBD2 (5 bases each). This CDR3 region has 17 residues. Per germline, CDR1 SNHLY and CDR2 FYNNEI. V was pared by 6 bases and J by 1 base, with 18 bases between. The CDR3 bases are TGTGCCAGCAGCGGGACCCCGAGGACGGTGAACACCGGGGAGCTGTTTTTT. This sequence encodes CASSGTPRTVNTGELFF. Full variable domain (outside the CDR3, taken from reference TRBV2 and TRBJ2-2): EPEVTQTPSHQVTQMGQEVILRCVPISNHLYFYWYRQILGQKVEFLVSFYNNEISEKSEIFDDQFSVERPDGSNFTLKIRSTKLEDSAMYFCASSGTPRTVNTGELFFGEGSRLTVL.

This CDR3 reads CASSLGSAGQQYF. CDR3 bases: TGTGCCAGCAGCTTAGGTTCCGCTGGGCAGCAGTACTTC. The V call is TRBV7-2, the J call TRBJ2-7; D gene uncertain. This CDR3 is 13 amino acids long. The V and J ends lost 1 base and 8 bases respectively, with 12 bases between them. The germline V gene encodes CDR1 SGHTA and CDR2 FQGNSA.

CDR3 nucleotides: TGTGCCAGTAGTATGAGGACAGGGGCCCCTCCGGGCTACACCTTC. Translating gives CASSMRTGAPPGYTF. The rearrangement links TRBV19 to TRBJ1-2, with 9 bases fitting TRBD1. This CDR3 contains 15 residues. V shed 3 bases, J shed 8 bases, and the junction held 10 bases outside the gene matches. Germline CDR1 is LNHDA and CDR2 is SQIVND (reference sequence).

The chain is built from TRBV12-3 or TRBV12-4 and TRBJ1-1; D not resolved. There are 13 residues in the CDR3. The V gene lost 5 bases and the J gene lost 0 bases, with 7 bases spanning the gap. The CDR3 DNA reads TGTGCCAGCAGTCAACAACTGAACACTGAAGCTTTCTTT. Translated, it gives CASSQQLNTEAFF.

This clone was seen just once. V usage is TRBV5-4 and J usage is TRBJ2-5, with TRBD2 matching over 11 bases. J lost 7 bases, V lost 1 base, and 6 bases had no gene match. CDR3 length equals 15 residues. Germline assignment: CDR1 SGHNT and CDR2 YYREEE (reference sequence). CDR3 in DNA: TGTGCCAGCAGCTTGTCCACTAGCGGGGGTGTGACCCAGTACTTC. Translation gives CASSLSTSGGVTQYF.

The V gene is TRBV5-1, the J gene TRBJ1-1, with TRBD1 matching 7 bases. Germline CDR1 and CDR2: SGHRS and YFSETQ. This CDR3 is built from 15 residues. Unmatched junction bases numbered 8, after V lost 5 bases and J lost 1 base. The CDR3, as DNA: TGCGCCAGCAGACACAGGGGTGAGGGGAACACTGAAGCTTTCTTT. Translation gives CASRHRGEGNTEAFF.

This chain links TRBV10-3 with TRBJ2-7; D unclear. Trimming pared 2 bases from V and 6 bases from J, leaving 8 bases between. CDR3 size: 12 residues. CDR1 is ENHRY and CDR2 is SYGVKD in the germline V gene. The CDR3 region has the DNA TGTGCCATCAGTGAGATAGGACGCGAGCAGTACTTC. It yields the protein CAISEIGREQYF.

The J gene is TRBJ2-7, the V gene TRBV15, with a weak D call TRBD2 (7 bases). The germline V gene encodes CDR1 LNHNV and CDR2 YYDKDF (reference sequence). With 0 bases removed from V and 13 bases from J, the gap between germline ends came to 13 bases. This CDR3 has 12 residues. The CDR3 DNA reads TGTGCCACCAGCAGAGATTGGGGGGGGCAATACTTC. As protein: CATSRDWGGQYF.

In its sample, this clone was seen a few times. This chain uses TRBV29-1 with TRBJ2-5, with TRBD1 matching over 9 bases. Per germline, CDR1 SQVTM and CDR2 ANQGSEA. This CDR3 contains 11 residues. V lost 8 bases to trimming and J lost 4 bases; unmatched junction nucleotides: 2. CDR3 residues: CSLTGGETQYF. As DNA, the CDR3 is TGCAGCCTGACAGGGGGAGAGACCCAGTACTTC.

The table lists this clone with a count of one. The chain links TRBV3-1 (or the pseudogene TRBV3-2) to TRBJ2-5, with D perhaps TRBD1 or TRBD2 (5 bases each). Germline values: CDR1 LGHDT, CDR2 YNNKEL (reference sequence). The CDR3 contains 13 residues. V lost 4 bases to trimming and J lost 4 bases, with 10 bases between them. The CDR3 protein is CASSPGRSETQYF. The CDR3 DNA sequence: TGTGCCAGCAGCCCGGGACGTTCAGAGACCCAGTACTTC.

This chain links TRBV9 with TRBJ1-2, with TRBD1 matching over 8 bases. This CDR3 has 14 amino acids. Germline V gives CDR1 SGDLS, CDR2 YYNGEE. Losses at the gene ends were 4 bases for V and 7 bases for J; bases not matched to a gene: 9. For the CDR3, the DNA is TGTGCCAGCAGCCCGGAGACAGGGGTAGTTGGCTACACCTTC. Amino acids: CASSPETGVVGYTF.

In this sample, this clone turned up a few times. The CDR3 loop is CASSQANEQFF. The CDR3 DNA sequence: TGTGCCAGCAGCCAAGCGAATGAGCAGTTCTTC. The chain carries TRBV3-1 (or the pseudogene TRBV3-2) and TRBJ2-1, with no clear D. There are 11 residues in the CDR3. V lost 1 base and J 7 bases, leaving 2 bases between the germline ends. Germline values: CDR1 LGHDT, CDR2 YNNKEL (reference sequence).

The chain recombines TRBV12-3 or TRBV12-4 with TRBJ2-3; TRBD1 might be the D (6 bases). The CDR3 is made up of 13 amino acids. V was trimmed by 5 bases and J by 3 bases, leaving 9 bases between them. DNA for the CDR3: TGTGCCAGCAGTCTAGGGACAACAGATACGCAGTATTTT. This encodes CASSLGTTDTQYF.

The chain's CDR3 is CASSLSGQGSKEQFF. The CDR3 coding sequence is TGCGCCAGCAGCTTGTCTGGACAGGGGAGTAAAGAGCAGTTCTTC. The V gene is TRBV5-1, the J gene TRBJ2-1; 9 bases are a match to TRBD1. Germline V gives CDR1 SGHRS, CDR2 YFSETQ. V shed 1 base and J 10 bases; nucleotides not matched to a gene: 9. CDR3 length equals 15 residues. The whole variable domain, filled in from reference TRBV5-1 and TRBJ2-1, reads KAGVTQTPRYLIKTRGQQVTLSCSPISGHRSVSWYQQTPGQGLQFLFEYFSETQRNKGNFPGRFSGRQFSNSRSEMNVSTLELGDSALYLCASSLSGQGSKEQFFGPGTRLTVL.

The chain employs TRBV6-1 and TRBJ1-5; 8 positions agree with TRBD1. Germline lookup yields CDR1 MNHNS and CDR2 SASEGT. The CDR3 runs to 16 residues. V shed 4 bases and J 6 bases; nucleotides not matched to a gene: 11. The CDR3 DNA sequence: TGTGCCAGCAGTGGCCGTGGACAGGGAGGGACTCAGCCCCAGCATTTT. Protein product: CASSGRGQGGTQPQHF.

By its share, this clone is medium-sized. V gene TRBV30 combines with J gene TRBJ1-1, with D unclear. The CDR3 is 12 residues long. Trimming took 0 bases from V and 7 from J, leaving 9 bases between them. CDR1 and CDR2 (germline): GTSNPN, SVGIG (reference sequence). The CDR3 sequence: CAWSVIGVEAFF. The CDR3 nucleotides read TGTGCCTGGAGTGTAATCGGTGTTGAAGCTTTCTTT.

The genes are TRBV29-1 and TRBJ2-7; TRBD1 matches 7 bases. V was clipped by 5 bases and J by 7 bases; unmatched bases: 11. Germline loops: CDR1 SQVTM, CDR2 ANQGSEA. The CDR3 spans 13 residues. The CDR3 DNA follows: TGCAGCGTTACCGGGACAGCCTCTGGGGAGCAGTACTTC. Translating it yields CSVTGTASGEQYF.

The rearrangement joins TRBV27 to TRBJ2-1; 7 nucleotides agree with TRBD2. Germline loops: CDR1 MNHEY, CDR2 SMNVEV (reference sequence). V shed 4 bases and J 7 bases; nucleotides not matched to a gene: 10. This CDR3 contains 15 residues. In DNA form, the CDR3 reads TGTGCCAGCAGTTCGACTTCACTAGCGAATAATGAGCAGTTCTTC. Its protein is CASSSTSLANNEQFF.